This TCR beta chain is drawn from a study of T cell responses to AZD1222 COVID-19 vaccine. Sequencing was performed with immunoSEQ multiplex PCR; in TCRdb, only in-frame clones are kept and a portion is missing. Found here are about 70,000 clones, 83% of them singletons; the top ten hold 5.5% to 8%. Concerning this clone itself: Its antigen remains unidentified.

Study-level points and caveats: The breadth and depth of Spike-specific TCRs increased once two AZD1222 doses had been given. A mostly white British donor set with more females was recruited, and clonal diversity was possibly underestimated. Baseline seropositivity characterized only a handful of AZD1222 recipients.

Second-dose intervals of approximately 4 or approximately 12 weeks were pooled. The sequences come from peripheral blood, collected 28 days after the second AZD1222 dose. The TCR comes from an adult who received the AZD1222 COVID-19 vaccine.

CDR3: CASSLHSGYNEQFF. As DNA, the CDR3 is TGTGCCAGCAGCCTTCATAGCGGATACAATGAGCAGTTCTTC. The V gene is TRBV11-2, the J gene TRBJ2-1; weak D call: TRBD2 (6 bases). Trimming pared 5 bases from V and 4 bases from J, leaving 12 bases between. This CDR3 spans 14 amino acids. Germline assignment: CDR1 SGHAT and CDR2 FQNNGV.